A selection of T cell receptor beta chains follows, all from one sample in a study of cytomegalovirus exposure and HLA in healthy donors. Sequencing used immunoSEQ multiplex PCR; TCRdb keeps in-frame clones, though not all of them. The table includes about 360,000 clones, about nine tenths detected once. The specimen sequenced was PBMCs. These receptors were obtained from a young woman in good health and CMV-seronegative. The CDR3 runs from the conserved cysteine through the conserved F or W. Each record gives: clone size, J gene, V gene, D gene, CDR3 DNA, CDR3 protein. A D gene is named only where the DNA matches it firmly. Expanded clones are given a class, and other clones once, few, many or no size at all.

size: -; J: TRBJ1-1; V: TRBV4-1; D: -; DNA: TGCGCCAGCAGCCAAGTCGTTGTGAACACTGAAGCTTTCTTT; CDR3: CASSQVVVNTEAFF
size: -; J: TRBJ2-7; V: TRBV5-4; D: TRBD2; DNA: TGTGCCAGCAGCTCCCGGACTAGCGGCGAGCAGTACTTC; CDR3: CASSSRTSGEQYF
size: few; J: TRBJ1-2; V: TRBV30; D: TRBD1; DNA: TGTGCCTCGGACAGGGGGGACTATGGCTACACCTTC; CDR3: CASDRGDYGYTF
size: -; J: TRBJ1-3; V: TRBV6-6; D: TRBD1; DNA: TGTGCCAGCAGCATGGGACAGGCCGACTCTGGAAACACCATATATTTT; CDR3: CASSMGQADSGNTIYF
size: once; J: TRBJ2-7; V: TRBV5-6; D: -; DNA: TGTGCCAGCAGGTGGAGCCGGCTACCTTACGAGCAGTACTTC; CDR3: CASRWSRLPYEQYF
size: -; J: TRBJ2-1; V: TRBV14; D: TRBD2; DNA: TGTGCCAGCAGCCAATATTTAGCGGGAGGGGATGAGCAGTTCTTC; CDR3: CASSQYLAGGDEQFF
size: -; J: TRBJ2-1; V: TRBV9; D: -; DNA: TGTGCCAGCAGCCAAGGTCCGGTACAGGCCAATGAGCAGTTCTTC; CDR3: CASSQGPVQANEQFF
size: -; J: TRBJ2-7; V: TRBV6-1; D: -; DNA: TGTGCCAGCAGTGAAGGGGACACATACGAGCAGTACTTC; CDR3: CASSEGDTYEQYF
size: -; J: TRBJ2-1; V: TRBV14; D: TRBD2; DNA: TGTGCCAGCAGCCACGCAAGCGGGAGGGCCCTCAATGAGCAGTTCTTC; CDR3: CASSHASGRALNEQFF
size: -; J: TRBJ2-1; V: TRBV11-2; D: -; DNA: TGTGCCAGCAGCCTACAGGGGGGGTTATACAATGAGCAGTTCTTC; CDR3: CASSLQGGLYNEQFF
size: -; J: TRBJ2-1; V: TRBV9; D: TRBD2; DNA: TGTGCCAGCAGCGTAGTAAGCGGGGGTGTCTACAATGAGCAGTTCTTC; CDR3: CASSVVSGGVYNEQFF
size: -; J: TRBJ2-1; V: TRBV5-1; D: -; DNA: TGCGCCAGCAGCTTGAACGGGGGCTCCTACAATGAGCAGTTCTTC; CDR3: CASSLNGGSYNEQFF
size: -; J: TRBJ2-5; V: TRBV6-5; D: -; DNA: TGTGCCAGCAGTTACTCCCCGGCGGGGGAGACCCAGTACTTC; CDR3: CASSYSPAGETQYF
size: -; J: TRBJ2-3; V: TRBV6-1; D: -; DNA: TGTGCCAGCAGTGATGGGTCGGTGCGGACAGATACGCAGTATTTT; CDR3: CASSDGSVRTDTQYF
size: -; J: TRBJ2-1; V: TRBV7-6; D: -; DNA: TGTGCCAGCAGCTTAGTGGTACTAGCACGGGGGACTAATGAGCAGTTCTTC; CDR3: CASSLVVLARGTNEQFF